Detailed here is one T cell receptor beta chain. Germline CDR1 and CDR2: LNHDA and SQIVND (reference sequence). This CDR3 has 15 residues. V dropped 4 bases and J dropped 2 bases, with 14 bases sitting between them. These data come from a study of shared clonotypes between healthy human individuals. Background on the study: Serving as donors were two women and a few men, whose ages spanned 18 to 49.

Sequencing used immunoSEQ multiplex PCR; TCRdb keeps in-frame clones, though not all of them. Found here are approximately 500,000 clones, approximately 79% of them singletons; the top ten hold 9.5% to 15%. This clonotype was obtained from a woman in her forties in good health. Some clones in this sample may be carry-over from other donors' samples. The V call is TRBV19, the J call TRBJ2-5; D may be TRBD2 (6 bases). The specimen sequenced was PBMCs. CDR3 region: CASSTGGTPQETQYF. The CDR3 region has the DNA TGTGCCAGTAGTACTGGGGGGACGCCACAAGAGACCCAGTACTTC.